What follows is one T cell receptor beta chain and its context. Use of 60 Vbeta and 13 Jbeta primers characterized the PCR. The method was immunoSEQ multiplex PCR; TCRdb's version includes in-frame clones alone and lacks a portion of them. The sample has approximately 100,000 clones, roughly 80% seen once. The entry originates in a study of cytomegalovirus exposure and HLA in healthy donors. CDR1 and CDR2 (germline): SGHNT, YYREEE (reference sequence). CDR3 size: 13 residues. The V gene lost 2 bases and the J gene lost 4 bases, with 8 bases spanning the gap. This receptor was obtained from a female donor in good health and CMV-seropositive. Sequencing used PBMCs. The V gene is TRBV5-4, the J gene TRBJ2-3, with a weak D call TRBD1 (5 bases). Here the CDR3 reads CASSLQAPDTQYF. The CDR3 region has the DNA TGTGCCAGCAGCTTACAGGCCCCAGATACGCAGTATTTT. The whole variable domain, filled in from reference TRBV5-4 and TRBJ2-3, reads ETGVTQSPTHLIKTRGQQVTLRCSSQSGHNTVSWYQQALGQGPQFIFQYYREEENGRGNFPPRFSGLQFPNYSSELNVNALELDDSALYLCASSLQAPDTQYFGPGTRLTVL.